Below are 20 T cell receptor beta chains sequenced from a single sample in a study of blood T cell repertoires in COVID-19. Measured with immunoSEQ multiplex PCR; TCRdb has only the in-frame clones, and not every one. In the table there are over 200,000 clones, about 88% of which are singletons. Source material: peripheral blood. The source is a man aged 40-50 years with acute or convalescent COVID-19.

The chain couples TRBV5-1 to TRBJ1-1, with 9 positions matching TRBD1. The CDR3 runs to 14 residues. Looked up from germline, CDR1 is SGHRS and CDR2 is YFSETQ. Unmatched junction bases numbered 5, after V lost 3 bases and J lost 5 bases. CDR3 DNA sequence: TGCGCCAGCAGCTGGGACAGGGAGATGACTGAAGCTTTCTTT. This encodes CASSWDREMTEAFF.

As for this clone: Mismatch with germline at one junction end may stem from a read error. This sequence joins TRBV27 and TRBJ2-7; TRBD1 aligns across 11 bases. Germline values: CDR1 MNHEY, CDR2 SMNVEV (reference sequence). The CDR3 runs 14 residues. The CDR3 loop is CASSEGTGGYEQCF. The CDR3 DNA follows: TGTGCCAGCAGTGAAGGGACAGGGGGGTACGAGCAGTGCTTC.

The DNA of the CDR3 is TGTGCCAGCAGCGTACAGGGCTATGAAGCTTTCTTT. It specifies CASSVQGYEAFF. The chain is built from TRBV14 and TRBJ1-1, with a weak D call TRBD1 (6 bases). In germline, CDR1 is SGHDN, CDR2 FVKESK. V was clipped by 5 bases and J by 7 bases, with 11 bases between them. The CDR3 loop spans 12 amino acids.

The chain recombines TRBV2 with TRBJ2-4, with 9 nucleotides matching TRBD1. CDR3 length equals 19 residues. Trimming at V came to 4 bases and at J to 0 bases, leaving 13 bases not matched to a gene. Germline CDR1 is SNHLY and CDR2 is FYNNEI. This CDR3 reads CASSALGTGSFLAKNIQYF. CDR3 bases: TGTGCCAGCAGTGCCCTCGGGACAGGGTCTTTTCTAGCCAAAAACATTCAGTACTTC.

The chain is built from TRBV5-1 and TRBJ1-4; D remains ambiguous. Trimming pared 0 bases from V and 0 bases from J, leaving 3 bases between. Per germline, CDR1 SGHRS and CDR2 YFSETQ. The CDR3 contains 14 residues. The CDR3 region has the DNA TGCGCCAGCAGCTTGGGTACAACTAATGAAAAACTGTTTTTT. Protein product: CASSLGTTNEKLFF.

This clone has just one count. CDR3 residues: CASSATTPGENEQYF. Here the CDR3 DNA reads TGTGCCAGCAGCGCTACAACTCCGGGGGAGAACGAGCAGTACTTC. V and J are TRBV9 and TRBJ2-7; D is perhaps TRBD2 (6 bases). The CDR3 runs 15 residues. Germline CDR1 SGDLS, CDR2 YYNGEE. Trimming cost V 3 bases and J 5 bases, with 18 bases left between them.

This chain uses TRBV5-1 with TRBJ1-6, with D perhaps TRBD1 (5 bases). The CDR3 length is 16 residues. The germline V gene encodes CDR1 SGHRS and CDR2 YFSETQ. V was trimmed by 0 bases and J by 9 bases, leaving 16 bases between them. CDR3 sequence: CASSLANPGSGSPLHF. The CDR3 bases are TGCGCCAGCAGCTTGGCCAATCCAGGGTCTGGTTCACCCCTCCACTTT.

CDR3 protein: CSVEDLQGKANYGYTF. CDR3 coding DNA: TGCAGCGTTGAAGATTTACAGGGGAAAGCTAACTATGGCTACACCTTC. The genes are TRBV29-1 and TRBJ1-2, with 7 bases identical to TRBD1. Germline-derived CDR1 and CDR2 are SQVTM and ANQGSEA. This CDR3 is built from 16 residues. Germline trimming cut 0 bases from V and 0 bases from J; bases unmatched to any gene: 7.

This chain connects TRBV4-1 to TRBJ1-5; 9 nucleotides agree with TRBD1. The CDR3 contains 16 residues. V lost 6 bases, J lost 2 bases, and 8 bases stayed unmatched. Germline-derived CDR1 and CDR2 are MGHRA and YSYEKL. CDR3 amino acids: CASREGDRVGNQPQHF. The CDR3 DNA sequence: TGCGCCAGCAGAGAGGGGGACAGGGTAGGCAATCAGCCCCAGCATTTT.

The V gene is TRBV29-1, the J gene TRBJ2-7, with D maybe TRBD2 (6 bases). CDR3 length: 13 amino acids. V lost 4 bases, J lost 0 bases, and 10 bases lay in between. The germline V gene encodes CDR1 SQVTM and CDR2 ANQGSEA. The CDR3 sequence: CSVGREVSYEQYF. CDR3 sequence (DNA): TGCAGCGTTGGGAGGGAGGTCTCCTACGAGCAGTACTTC.

V and J are TRBV10-1 and TRBJ2-2; D call uncertain. V gave up 4 bases and J gave up 3 bases, with 6 bases separating them. The CDR3 sequence is 13 residues long. Germline V gene sequence: CDR1 WNHNN, CDR2 SYGVQD (reference sequence). The DNA for the CDR3 is TGCGCCAGCAGTGTGCAGTACACCGGGGAGCTGTTTTTT. Residues: CASSVQYTGELFF.

The rearrangement links TRBV5-4 to TRBJ2-7; TRBD2 might be the D (6 bases). This CDR3 spans 15 amino acids. Trimming left V 4 bases short and J 0 bases short, with 14 bases between. The germline CDR1 and CDR2 sequences are SGHNT and YYREEE (reference sequence). The CDR3 bases are TGTGCCAGCAGCCCCAGCGGGTTGAGCTCCTACGAGCAGTACTTC. Protein sequence: CASSPSGLSSYEQYF.

The chain employs TRBV30 and TRBJ1-5, with D possibly matching TRBD1 (5 bases). With 2 bases removed from V and 9 bases from J, the gap between germline ends came to 17 bases. Germline CDR1 and CDR2: GTSNPN and SVGIG (reference sequence). The CDR3 loop spans 14 amino acids. CDR3 protein: CAWSRRGEVRPQHF. The CDR3 nucleotides are TGTGCCTGGAGTCGACGGGGGGAAGTTAGGCCCCAGCATTTT. Using reference TRBV30 and TRBJ1-5 for the parts outside the CDR3, the full variable domain is SQTIHQWPATLVQPVGSPLSLECTVEGTSNPNLYWYRQAAGRGLQLLFYSVGIGQISSEVPQNLSASRPQDRQFILSSKKLLLSDSGFYLCAWSRRGEVRPQHFGDGTRLSIL.

The V and J genes are TRBV2 and TRBJ1-5; D possibly corresponds to TRBD1 (5 bases). Germline loops: CDR1 SNHLY, CDR2 FYNNEI. The CDR3 is made up of 15 amino acids. The ends were cut back, 3 bases at V and 2 bases at J, with 11 bases in the middle. CDR3 region: CASSEGPGGNQPQHF. The CDR3 DNA reads TGTGCCAGCAGTGAGGGACCGGGGGGCAATCAGCCCCAGCATTTT.

The chain carries TRBV27 and TRBJ2-3; 9 bases agree with TRBD1. This CDR3 contains 15 residues. Trimming removed 6 bases from V and 5 bases from J; junction bases left unmatched: 9. Germline CDR1 reads MNHEY; CDR2 reads SMNVEV (reference sequence). This chain's CDR3 is CASSLGQGVGDTQYF. For the CDR3, the DNA is TGTGCCAGCAGCCTGGGACAGGGCGTCGGAGATACGCAGTATTTT.

For the CDR3, the DNA is TGTGCCAGCAGTAACGGACAGGCTCCCACTGAAGCTTTCTTT. Translation gives CASSNGQAPTEAFF. The chain recombines TRBV6-6 with TRBJ1-1; 7 positions match TRBD1. Germline V gene sequence: CDR1 MNHNY, CDR2 SVGAGI (reference sequence). V shed 5 bases, J shed 4 bases, and the junction held 7 bases outside the gene matches. This CDR3 is 14 amino acids long.

V gene TRBV12-3 or TRBV12-4 combines with J gene TRBJ1-4; D is possibly TRBD1 (5 bases). V gave up 6 bases and J gave up 7 bases, with 9 bases separating them. The CDR3 is made up of 12 amino acids. As DNA, the CDR3 is TGTGCCAGCAGATGGGGGGGTGAAAAACTGTTTTTT. Amino acids: CASRWGGEKLFF.

This chain uses TRBV2 with TRBJ1-5, with D uncertain. This CDR3 region has 12 residues. Trimming stripped 5 bases from V and 0 bases from J, with 2 bases between. Per germline, CDR1 SNHLY and CDR2 FYNNEI. The CDR3 bases are TGTGCCAGCAGTTATAGCAATCAGCCCCAGCATTTT. This translates into CASSYSNQPQHF.

The J gene is TRBJ1-5, the V gene TRBV19; D is unresolved. This CDR3 is 16 amino acids long. Germline CDR1 reads LNHDA; CDR2 reads SQIVND (reference sequence). V lost 1 base and J lost 1, with 11 bases in between. In DNA, the CDR3 is TGTGCCAGTAGTATAGGCCTATATGTAAGCAATCAGCCCCAGCATTTT. Its translation is CASSIGLYVSNQPQHF.

The CDR3 protein is CASSYTGRGRNEDKYF. Here the CDR3 DNA reads TGTGCCAGCAGTTACACGGGCAGGGGGCGCAATGAGGATAAGTATTTT. The chain combines TRBV6-2 or TRBV6-3 with TRBJ2-3, with 8 bases matching TRBD1. CDR1 and CDR2 (germline): MNHEY, SVGEGT. The CDR3 loop spans 16 amino acids. Losses at the gene ends were 2 bases for V and 13 bases for J; bases not matched to a gene: 17.